The T cell receptor beta chain described here comes from a study of blood T cell repertoires in COVID-19. Looking at the study overall: The United States, Italy and Spain were the sources of the acute and convalescent COVID-19 samples. Sources were T cells, B-cell-depleted T cells, or PBMCs; the material itself was cDNA or gDNA.

Authors' data handling: Amplification of reference gene primers was used by the study to estimate nucleated cell counts. Only in-frame clones appear in the TCRdb table, and some are missing; sequencing was by immunoSEQ multiplex PCR. V and J calls and clone size come straight from that table; D and trimming were deduced from the DNA. There are hundreds of thousands of clones in the sample; 87% occur only once, and about 12% lies in the top ten. The CDR3 is 14 amino acids. Germline V gene sequence: CDR1 MNHEY, CDR2 SVGAGI. The V segment lost 6 bases and the J segment 6 bases; nucleotides outside the gene matches: 11.

The sequencing sample was made of peripheral blood. The genes are TRBV6-5 and TRBJ2-7; 7 bases match TRBD1. This receptor was taken from a woman aged 18-29 years who had recovered from COVID-19. CDR3 bases: TGTGCCAGCAGACTACCCCGTGCAGGGGGCGAGCAGTACTTC. Its protein is CASRLPRAGGEQYF.